This entry is about one T cell receptor beta chain. No antigen is known for it. Relative to the germline gene, one junction end is altered; a read error may explain this. CDR1 and CDR2 (germline): SNHLY, FYNNEI. The CDR3 length is 13 residues. The sample is drawn from a study of cytomegalovirus exposure and HLA in healthy donors. Study-level results: It was approximately 150 TCR beta chains that were listed as cytomegalovirus-associated. Most CMV-associated TCR beta chains appeared HLA-restricted in a later analysis.

Both 60 Vbeta primers and 13 Jbeta primers went into the PCR. Profiling relied on immunoSEQ multiplex PCR, and the TCRdb table lists in-frame clones only, not all of them. This specimen shows 74,000 or so clones; the ten leading clones hold approximately 1.4%. The receptor comes from an older woman in good health and CMV-seronegative. The genes are TRBV2 and TRBJ2-1, with TRBD2 as a possible D gene (5 bases). The source material was PBMCs. CDR3 sequence (DNA): TGTGCCAGCAAACTAGAAAGGACGGTTGAGCAGCTCTTC. This translates into CASKLERTVEQLF.